This T cell receptor (beta chain) was found in a study of a mutant IDH1 vaccine in newly diagnosed glioma. Study-wide background: Patients were pretreated with radiotherapy, temozolomide, or both, mostly both.

Time point: baseline, week 1 (first vaccination visit). The treatment was: pre-vaccination baseline after standard-of-care therapy. Trimming took off 8 bases at V and 5 bases at J, with 22 bases between the two ends. The CDR3 consists of 16 residues. CDR1 is MDHEN, CDR2 SYDVKM, per germline. Some clones are missing from TCRdb's copy, which holds only in-frame ones; the method was immunoSEQ multiplex PCR. The sample records under 75,000 clones, about 91% being singletons. The V gene is TRBV28, the J gene TRBJ1-5, with a possible D match to TRBD1 (5 bases). This sequence was found in a man aged 45-65 years with glioma. The input for sequencing was PBMCs, taken from a glioma patient treated with radiotherapy, temozolomide or both. The CDR3 DNA reads TGTGCCAGCGCCTCTTCGGGGCTAGGGAGGCATCAGCCCCAGCATTTT. It codes for CASASSGLGRHQPQHF.